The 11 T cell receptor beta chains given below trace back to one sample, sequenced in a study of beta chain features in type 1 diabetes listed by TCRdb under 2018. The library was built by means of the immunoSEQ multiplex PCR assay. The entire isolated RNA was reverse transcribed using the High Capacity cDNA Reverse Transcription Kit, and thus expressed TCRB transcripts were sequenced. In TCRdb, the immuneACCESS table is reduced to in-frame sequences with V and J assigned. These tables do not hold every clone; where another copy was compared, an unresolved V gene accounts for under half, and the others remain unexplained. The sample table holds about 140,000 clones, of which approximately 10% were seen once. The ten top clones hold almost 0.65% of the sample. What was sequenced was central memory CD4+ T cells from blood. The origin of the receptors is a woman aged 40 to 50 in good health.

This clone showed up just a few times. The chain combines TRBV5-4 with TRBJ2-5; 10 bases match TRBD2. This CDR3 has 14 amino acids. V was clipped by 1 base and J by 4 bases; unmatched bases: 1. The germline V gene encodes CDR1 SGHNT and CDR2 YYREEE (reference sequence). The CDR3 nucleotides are TGTGCCAGCAGCTTGAGCGGGGGGGCAGAGACCCAGTACTTC. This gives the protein CASSLSGGAETQYF.

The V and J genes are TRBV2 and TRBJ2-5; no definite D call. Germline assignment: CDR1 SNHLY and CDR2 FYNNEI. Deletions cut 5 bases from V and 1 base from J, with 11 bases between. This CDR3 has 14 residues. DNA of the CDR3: TGTGCCAGCAGTCCCAATACAGTCCAAGAGACCCAGTACTTC. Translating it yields CASSPNTVQETQYF.

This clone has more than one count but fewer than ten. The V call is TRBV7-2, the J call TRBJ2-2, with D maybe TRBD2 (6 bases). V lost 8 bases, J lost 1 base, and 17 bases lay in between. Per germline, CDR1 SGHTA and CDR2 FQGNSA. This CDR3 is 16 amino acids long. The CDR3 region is CASVGSGLLNTGELFF. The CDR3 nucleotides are TGTGCCAGCGTCGGGAGTGGACTATTGAACACCGGGGAGCTGTTTTTT.

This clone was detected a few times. CDR3 bases: TGTGCCAGCAGTTACCATGACAGGGTGGAGCAGTTCTTC. Translation: CASSYHDRVEQFF. The gene calls are TRBV6-5 and TRBJ2-1, with TRBD1 matching 7 bases. CDR1 is MNHEY, CDR2 SVGAGI, per germline. The CDR3 runs to 13 residues. With 2 bases clipped from V and 10 bases from J, the junction kept 5 bases outside the gene matches.

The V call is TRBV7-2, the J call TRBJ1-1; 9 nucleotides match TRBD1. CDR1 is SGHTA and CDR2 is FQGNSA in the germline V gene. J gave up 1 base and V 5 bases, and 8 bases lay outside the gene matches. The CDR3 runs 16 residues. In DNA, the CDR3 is TGTGCCAGCAGCCTGGGACCGGGACAGGGGAACACTGAAGCTTTCTTT. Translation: CASSLGPGQGNTEAFF.

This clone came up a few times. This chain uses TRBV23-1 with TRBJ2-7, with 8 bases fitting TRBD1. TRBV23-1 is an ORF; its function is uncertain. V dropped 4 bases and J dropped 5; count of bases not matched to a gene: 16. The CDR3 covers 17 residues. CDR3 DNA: TGCGCCAGCAGTCCCCTTGTTTTCGACAGGGGAATCGACGAGCAGTACTTC. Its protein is CASSPLVFDRGIDEQYF.

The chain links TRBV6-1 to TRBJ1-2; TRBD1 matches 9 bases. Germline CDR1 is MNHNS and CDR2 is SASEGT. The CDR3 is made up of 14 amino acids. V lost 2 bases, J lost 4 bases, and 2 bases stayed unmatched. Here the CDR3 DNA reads TGTGCCAGCAGTGAAACAGGGGGCAGCTATGGCTACACCTTC. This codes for CASSETGGSYGYTF.

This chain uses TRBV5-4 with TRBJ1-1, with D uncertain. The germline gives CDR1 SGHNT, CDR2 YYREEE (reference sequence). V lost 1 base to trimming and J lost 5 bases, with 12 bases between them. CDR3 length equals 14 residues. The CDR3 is CASSLWETRTEAFF. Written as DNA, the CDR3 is TGTGCCAGCAGCTTGTGGGAGACGAGGACTGAAGCTTTCTTT.

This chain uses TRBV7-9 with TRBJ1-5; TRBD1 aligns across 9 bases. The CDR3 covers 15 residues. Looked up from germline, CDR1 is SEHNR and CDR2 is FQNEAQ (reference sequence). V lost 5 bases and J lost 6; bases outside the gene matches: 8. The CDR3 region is CASSPLTGGVQPQHF. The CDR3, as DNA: TGTGCCAGCAGCCCATTGACAGGGGGTGTTCAGCCCCAGCATTTT.

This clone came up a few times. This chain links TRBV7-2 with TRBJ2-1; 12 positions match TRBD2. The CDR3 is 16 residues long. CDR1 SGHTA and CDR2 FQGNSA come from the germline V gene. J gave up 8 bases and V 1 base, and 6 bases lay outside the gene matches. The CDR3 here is CASSLDSTSGGDEQFF. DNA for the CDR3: TGTGCCAGCAGCTTAGATTCGACTAGCGGGGGCGATGAGCAGTTCTTC.

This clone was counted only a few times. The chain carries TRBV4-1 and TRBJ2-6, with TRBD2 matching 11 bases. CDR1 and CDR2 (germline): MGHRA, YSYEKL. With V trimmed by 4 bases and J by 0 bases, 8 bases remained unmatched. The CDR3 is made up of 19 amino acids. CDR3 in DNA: TGCGCCAGCAGCCGAGTACTAGCGGGGGAGGGCTCTGGGGCCAACGTCCTGACTTTC. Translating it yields CASSRVLAGEGSGANVLTF.